One sample yielded the 9 T cell receptor beta chains listed below, sequenced in a study of blood T cells in healthy people across ages (dated by TCRdb to between 2015 and 2017). Library generation was performed with 5' RACE. Sequencing was performed on an Illumina HiSeq 2500. A second PCR of about 7 to 12 cycles was run with a J-beta primer mix and a sample-barcoded 5' primer. TCRdb applied fastp at Q25 and MiXCR to the public reads, then kept only in-frame beta chains. One record per CDR3 amino acid sequence lists the most common genes and DNA. A total of roughly 1,800,000 distinct CDR3 sequences appear in this sample, around 48% of them only once. The top ten clonotypes cover roughly 2.1% of the sample. The sample was blood. Receptors were obtained from a woman aged 40 to 50 in good health.

V and J are TRBV12-3 or TRBV12-4 and TRBJ1-2, with a tentative D call TRBD1 (6 bases). V was cut by 5 bases and J by 8 bases, with 12 bases left in between. The length of the CDR3 is 12 residues. DNA of the CDR3: TGTGCCAGCAGTACTAACAGGGAAGGCTACACCTTC. Translation: CASSTNREGYTF.

In DNA form, the CDR3 reads TGTGCCAGCAGTTACGGGGAGGGTAAATGGGAGCAGTACTTC. It is translated as CASSYGEGKWEQYF. The chain combines TRBV6-5 with TRBJ2-4; 7 bases line up with TRBD2. With V trimmed by 2 bases and J by 13 bases, 11 bases remained unmatched. The CDR3 is made up of 14 amino acids. Germline V gives CDR1 MNHEY, CDR2 SVGAGI.

This chain joins TRBV20-1 and TRBJ2-5; a weak D match, TRBD2 (5 bases). The CDR3 is made up of 13 amino acids. The germline gives CDR1 DFQATT, CDR2 SNEGSKA (reference sequence). Between the trimmed V and J ends, which lost 4 bases and 3 bases, there was a span of 12 bases. The CDR3 nucleotides are TGCAGTGCTATAGCGACCCGAGAAGAGACCCAGTACTTC. Protein sequence: CSAIATREETQYF.

The chain joins TRBV7-2 to TRBJ2-1, with TRBD2 matching over 11 bases. Per germline, CDR1 SGHTA and CDR2 FQGNSA. The junction had 8 bases not matched to a gene; V was cut back by 4 bases and J by 3 bases. The CDR3 has 17 amino acids. The CDR3 is CASSSSSLAGGYNEQFF. For the CDR3, the DNA is TGTGCCAGCAGCTCATCCTCCCTAGCGGGGGGCTACAATGAGCAGTTCTTC.

This clonotype was counted a few times. The chain has TRBV7-2 and TRBJ2-1; 7 positions match TRBD2. The CDR3 sequence is 15 residues long. CDR1 SGHTA and CDR2 FQGNSA come from the germline V gene. Losses at the gene ends were 2 bases for V and 8 bases for J; bases not matched to a gene: 9. The CDR3 loop is CASSLMRGRVDEQFF. The DNA of the CDR3 is TGTGCCAGCAGCTTAATGCGGGGGAGAGTTGATGAGCAGTTCTTC.

This rearrangement joins TRBV28 to TRBJ1-5; 8 bases align to TRBD1. Per germline, CDR1 MDHEN and CDR2 SYDVKM. The CDR3 spans 15 residues. Trimming at V came to 4 bases and at J to 7 bases, leaving 9 bases not matched to a gene. Here the CDR3 reads CASSWATGVEQPQHF. The CDR3 DNA follows: TGTGCCAGCAGTTGGGCGACAGGGGTTGAGCAGCCCCAGCATTTT. Together with reference TRBV28 and TRBJ1-5, the CDR3 gives the full variable domain: DVKVTQSSRYLVKRTGEKVFLECVQDMDHENMFWYRQDPGLGLRLIYFSYDVKMKEKGDIPEGYSVSREKKERFSLILESASTNQTSMYLCASSWATGVEQPQHFGDGTRLSIL.

This sequence joins TRBV6-2 or TRBV6-3 and TRBJ2-7; TRBD1 or TRBD2 may be the D gene (5 bases each). Germline V CDR1 and CDR2: MNHEY, SVGEGT. Trimming cost V 2 bases and J 3 bases, with 11 bases left between them. CDR3 length: 14 amino acids. CDR3 sequence: CASSYGTEIYEQYF. CDR3 in DNA: TGTGCCAGCAGTTACGGGACGGAAATCTACGAGCAGTACTTC.

The chain links TRBV15 to TRBJ2-1; D is perhaps TRBD1 or TRBD2 (6 bases each). The germline CDR1 and CDR2 sequences are LNHNV and YYDKDF (reference sequence). CDR3 length equals 14 residues. Trimming pared 6 bases from V and 7 bases from J, leaving 16 bases between. This CDR3 is CATSKQGGENEQFF. CDR3 nucleotides: TGTGCCACCAGTAAACAGGGAGGTGAAAATGAGCAGTTCTTC.

V is TRBV28 and J is TRBJ1-2, with D perhaps matching TRBD1 (6 bases). Trimming removed 2 bases at V and 6 bases at J, with 19 bases between. Germline V gene sequence: CDR1 MDHEN, CDR2 SYDVKM. This CDR3 contains 16 residues. CDR3: CASSLMAGVYIHGYTF. In DNA, the CDR3 is TGTGCCAGCAGTTTAATGGCAGGGGTTTATATTCATGGCTACACCTTC.